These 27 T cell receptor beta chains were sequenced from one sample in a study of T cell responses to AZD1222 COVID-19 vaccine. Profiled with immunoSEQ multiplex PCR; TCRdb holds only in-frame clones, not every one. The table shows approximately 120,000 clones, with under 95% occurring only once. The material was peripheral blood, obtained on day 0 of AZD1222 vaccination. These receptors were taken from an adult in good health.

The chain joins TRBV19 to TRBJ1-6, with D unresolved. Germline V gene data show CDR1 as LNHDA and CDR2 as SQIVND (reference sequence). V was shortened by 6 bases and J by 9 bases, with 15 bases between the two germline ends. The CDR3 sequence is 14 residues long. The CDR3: CASSPRPDGSPLHF. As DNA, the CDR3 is TGTGCCAGTAGCCCCAGACCGGACGGTTCACCCCTCCACTTT.

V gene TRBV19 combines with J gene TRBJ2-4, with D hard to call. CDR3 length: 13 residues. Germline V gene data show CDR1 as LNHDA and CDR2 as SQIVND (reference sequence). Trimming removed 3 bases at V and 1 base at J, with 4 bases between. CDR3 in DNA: TGTGCCAGTAGTATTAGGGCCAAAAACATTCAGTACTTC. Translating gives CASSIRAKNIQYF. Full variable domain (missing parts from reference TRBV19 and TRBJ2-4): DGGITQSPKYLFRKEGQNVTLSCEQNLNHDAMYWYRQDPGQGLRLIYYSQIVNDFQKGDIAEGYSVSREKKESFPLTVTSAQKNPTAFYLCASSIRAKNIQYFGAGTRLSVL.

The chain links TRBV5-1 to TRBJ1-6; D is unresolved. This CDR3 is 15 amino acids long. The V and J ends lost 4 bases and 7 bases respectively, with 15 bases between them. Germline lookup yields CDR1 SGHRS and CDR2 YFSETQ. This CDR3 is CASSRTLLGNSPLHF. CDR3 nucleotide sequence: TGCGCCAGCAGCCGGACCCTCCTTGGGAATTCACCCCTCCACTTT.

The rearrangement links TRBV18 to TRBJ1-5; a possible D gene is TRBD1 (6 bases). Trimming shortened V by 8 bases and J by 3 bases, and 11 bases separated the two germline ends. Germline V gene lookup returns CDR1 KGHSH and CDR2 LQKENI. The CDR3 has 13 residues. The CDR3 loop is CASVDSYNQPQHF. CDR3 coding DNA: TGTGCCAGCGTGGACAGCTACAATCAGCCCCAGCATTTT.

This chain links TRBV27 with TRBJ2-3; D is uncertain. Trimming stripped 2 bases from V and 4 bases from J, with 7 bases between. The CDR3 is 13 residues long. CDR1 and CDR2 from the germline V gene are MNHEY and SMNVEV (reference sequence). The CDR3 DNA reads TGTGCCAGCAGTTTAAATCGAGCAGATACGCAGTATTTT. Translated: CASSLNRADTQYF.

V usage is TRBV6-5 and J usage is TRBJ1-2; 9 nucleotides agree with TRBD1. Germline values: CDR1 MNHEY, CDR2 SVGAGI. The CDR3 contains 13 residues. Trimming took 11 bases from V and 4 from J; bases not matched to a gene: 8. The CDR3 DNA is TGTGCCGGACGGGACAGGGTTAGCTATGGCTACACCTTC. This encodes CAGRDRVSYGYTF.

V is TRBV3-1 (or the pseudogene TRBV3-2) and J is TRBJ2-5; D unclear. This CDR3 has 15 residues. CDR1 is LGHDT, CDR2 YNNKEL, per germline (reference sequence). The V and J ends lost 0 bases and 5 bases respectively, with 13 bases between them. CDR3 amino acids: CASSQDRFGAETQYF. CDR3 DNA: TGTGCCAGCAGCCAAGATAGGTTCGGAGCGGAGACCCAGTACTTC.

This CDR3 reads CSVVPDYNEQFF. CDR3 coding DNA: TGCAGCGTTGTCCCCGACTACAATGAGCAGTTCTTC. The V call is TRBV29-1, the J call TRBJ2-1; the D is unclear. Trimming pared 4 bases from V and 3 bases from J, leaving 7 bases between. In germline, CDR1 is SQVTM, CDR2 ANQGSEA. There are 12 residues in the CDR3.

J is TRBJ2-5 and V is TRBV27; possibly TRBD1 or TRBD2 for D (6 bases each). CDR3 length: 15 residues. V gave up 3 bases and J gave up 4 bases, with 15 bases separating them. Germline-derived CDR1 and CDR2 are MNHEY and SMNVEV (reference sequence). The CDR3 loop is CASSLGGGGRETQYF. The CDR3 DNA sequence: TGTGCCAGCAGTTTGGGGGGTGGGGGGCGAGAGACCCAGTACTTC.

For the CDR3, the DNA is TGTGCCAGCAGTTTATCAGTCTGGCGATTAGCGGGAGGTTCCTACAATGAGCAGTTCTTC. The encoded protein is CASSLSVWRLAGGSYNEQFF. The chain is built from TRBV27 and TRBJ2-1, with 10 bases identical to TRBD2. J lost 1 base, V lost 0 bases, and 12 bases had no gene match. The CDR3 sequence is 20 residues long. CDR1 and CDR2 from the germline V gene are MNHEY and SMNVEV (reference sequence).

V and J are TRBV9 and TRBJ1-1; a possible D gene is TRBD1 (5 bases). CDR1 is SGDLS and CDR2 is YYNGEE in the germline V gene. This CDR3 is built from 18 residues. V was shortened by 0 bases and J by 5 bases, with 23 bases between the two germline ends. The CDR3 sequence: CASSVGMQGRRGKTEAFF. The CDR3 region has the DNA TGTGCCAGCAGCGTAGGGATGCAGGGAAGAAGAGGGAAAACTGAAGCTTTCTTT.

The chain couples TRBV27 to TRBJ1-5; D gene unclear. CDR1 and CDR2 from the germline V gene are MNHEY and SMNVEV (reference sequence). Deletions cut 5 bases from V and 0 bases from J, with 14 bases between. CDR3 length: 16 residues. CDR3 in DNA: TGTGCCAGCAGTCCGCGGTTTGGGGATAGCAATCAGCCCCAGCATTTT. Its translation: CASSPRFGDSNQPQHF.

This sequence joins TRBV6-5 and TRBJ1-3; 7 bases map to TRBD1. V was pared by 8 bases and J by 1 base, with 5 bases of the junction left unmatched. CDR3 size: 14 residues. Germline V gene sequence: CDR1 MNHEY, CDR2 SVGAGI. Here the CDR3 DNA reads TGTGCCAGCCCACCAGGGGGGTCTGGAAACACCATATATTTT. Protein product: CASPPGGSGNTIYF.

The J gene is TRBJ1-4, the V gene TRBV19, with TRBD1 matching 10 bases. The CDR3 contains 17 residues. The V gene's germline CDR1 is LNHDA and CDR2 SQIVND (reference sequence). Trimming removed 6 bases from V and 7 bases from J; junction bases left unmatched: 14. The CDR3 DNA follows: TGTGCCAGTAGGACAGGGGGCGTCTCTCCGGGCAGTGAAAAACTGTTTTTT. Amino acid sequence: CASRTGGVSPGSEKLFF.

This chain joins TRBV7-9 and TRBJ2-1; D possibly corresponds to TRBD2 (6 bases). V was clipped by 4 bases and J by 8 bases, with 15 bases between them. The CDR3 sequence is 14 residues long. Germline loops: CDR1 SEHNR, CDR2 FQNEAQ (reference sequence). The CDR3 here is CASSSIGTADEQFF. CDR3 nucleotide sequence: TGTGCCAGCAGCTCCATCGGGACTGCCGATGAGCAGTTCTTC.

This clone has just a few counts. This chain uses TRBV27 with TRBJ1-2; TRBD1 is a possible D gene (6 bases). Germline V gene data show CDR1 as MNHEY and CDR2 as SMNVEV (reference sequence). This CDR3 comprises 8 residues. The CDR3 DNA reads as TGTGGGGGGCCCGGCTACACCTTC. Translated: CGGPGYTF.

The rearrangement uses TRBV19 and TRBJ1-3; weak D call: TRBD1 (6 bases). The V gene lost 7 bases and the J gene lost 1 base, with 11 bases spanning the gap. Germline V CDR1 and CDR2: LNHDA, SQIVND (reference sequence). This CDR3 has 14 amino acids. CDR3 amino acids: CASKRGASGNTIYF. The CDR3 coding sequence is TGTGCCAGTAAGAGGGGGGCTTCTGGAAACACCATATATTTT. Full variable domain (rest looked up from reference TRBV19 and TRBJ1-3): DGGITQSPKYLFRKEGQNVTLSCEQNLNHDAMYWYRQDPGQGLRLIYYSQIVNDFQKGDIAEGYSVSREKKESFPLTVTSAQKNPTAFYLCASKRGASGNTIYFGEGSWLTVV.

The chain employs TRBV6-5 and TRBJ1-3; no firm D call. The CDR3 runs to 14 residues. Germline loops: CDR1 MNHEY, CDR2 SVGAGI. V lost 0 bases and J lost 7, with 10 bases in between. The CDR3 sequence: CASSYSATWNTIYF. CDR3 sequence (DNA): TGTGCCAGCAGTTACTCCGCGACGTGGAACACCATATATTTT.

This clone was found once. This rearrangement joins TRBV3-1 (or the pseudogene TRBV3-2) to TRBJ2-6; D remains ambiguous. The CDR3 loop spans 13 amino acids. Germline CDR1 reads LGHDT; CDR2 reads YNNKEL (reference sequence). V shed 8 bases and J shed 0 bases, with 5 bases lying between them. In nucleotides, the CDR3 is TGTGCCAGCCGTCCCTCTGGGGCCAACGTCCTGACTTTC. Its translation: CASRPSGANVLTF.

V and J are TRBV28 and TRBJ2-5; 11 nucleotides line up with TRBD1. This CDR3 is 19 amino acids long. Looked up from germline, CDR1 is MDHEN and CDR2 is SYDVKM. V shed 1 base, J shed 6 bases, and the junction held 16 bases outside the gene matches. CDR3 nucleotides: TGTGCCAGCAGTTTATACCCTTCCTGGACAGGGGGCGTGAGGAAGACCCAGTACTTC. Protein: CASSLYPSWTGGVRKTQYF.

The CDR3 coding sequence is TGTGCCAGCAGCTCGCGGGGGTTGACAGGGGTATTACCCTACGAGCAGTACTTC. Its translation: CASSSRGLTGVLPYEQYF. The gene calls are TRBV11-2 and TRBJ2-7, with D perhaps TRBD1 (8 bases). The CDR3 has 18 amino acids. CDR1 and CDR2 from the germline V gene are SGHAT and FQNNGV. V dropped 4 bases and J dropped 2 bases, with 24 bases sitting between them.

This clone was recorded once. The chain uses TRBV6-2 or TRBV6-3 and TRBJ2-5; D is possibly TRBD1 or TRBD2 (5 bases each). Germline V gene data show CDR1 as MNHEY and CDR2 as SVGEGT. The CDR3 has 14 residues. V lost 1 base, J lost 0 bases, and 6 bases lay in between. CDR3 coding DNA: TGTGCCAGCAGTTACTGGGGGTACCAAGAGACCCAGTACTTC. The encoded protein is CASSYWGYQETQYF.

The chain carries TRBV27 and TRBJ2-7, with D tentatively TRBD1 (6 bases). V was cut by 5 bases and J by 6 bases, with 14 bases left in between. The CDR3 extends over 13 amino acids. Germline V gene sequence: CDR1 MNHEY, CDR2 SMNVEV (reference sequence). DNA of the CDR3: TGTGCCAGCAGTGACAACAGGGCCGGCGAGCAGTACTTC. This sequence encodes CASSDNRAGEQYF.

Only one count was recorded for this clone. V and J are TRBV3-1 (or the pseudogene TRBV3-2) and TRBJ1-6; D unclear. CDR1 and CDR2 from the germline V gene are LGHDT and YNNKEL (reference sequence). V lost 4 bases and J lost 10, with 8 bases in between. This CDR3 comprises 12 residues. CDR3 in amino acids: CASSLPGSPLHF. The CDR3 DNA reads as TGTGCCAGCAGCCTCCCGGGGTCACCCCTCCACTTT.

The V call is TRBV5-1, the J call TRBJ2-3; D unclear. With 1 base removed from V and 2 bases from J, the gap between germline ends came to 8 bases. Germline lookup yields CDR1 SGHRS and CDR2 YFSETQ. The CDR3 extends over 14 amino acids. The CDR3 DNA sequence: TGCGCCAGCAGCTTGACTCCACACACAGATACGCAGTATTTT. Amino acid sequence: CASSLTPHTDTQYF.

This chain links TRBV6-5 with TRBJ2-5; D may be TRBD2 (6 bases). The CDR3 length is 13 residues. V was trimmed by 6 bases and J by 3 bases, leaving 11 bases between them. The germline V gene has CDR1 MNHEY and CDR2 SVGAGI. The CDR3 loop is CASREGPEETQYF. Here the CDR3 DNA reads TGTGCCAGCAGGGAGGGCCCTGAAGAGACCCAGTACTTC.

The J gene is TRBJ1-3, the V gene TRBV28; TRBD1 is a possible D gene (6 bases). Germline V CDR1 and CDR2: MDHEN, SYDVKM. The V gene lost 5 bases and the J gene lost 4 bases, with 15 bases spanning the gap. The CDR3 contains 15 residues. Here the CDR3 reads CASSARGARGNTIYF. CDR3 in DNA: TGTGCCAGCAGTGCCCGGGGGGCTAGGGGAAACACCATATATTTT. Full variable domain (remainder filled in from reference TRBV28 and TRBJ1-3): DVKVTQSSRYLVKRTGEKVFLECVQDMDHENMFWYRQDPGLGLRLIYFSYDVKMKEKGDIPEGYSVSREKKERFSLILESASTNQTSMYLCASSARGARGNTIYFGEGSWLTVV.